This T cell receptor (beta chain) was retrieved from a study of vaccination and CD4 T cells after COVID-19. About the study: The convalescents comprised six males and four females, two of them Hispanic. Samples were taken after vaccination, a median of roughly 70 days after dose two, with a range of 14 to 241.

V gave up 1 base and J gave up 3 bases; unmatched junction bases: 4. CDR3 length equals 14 residues. In germline, CDR1 is DFQATT, CDR2 SNEGSKA (reference sequence). Time point defined: late sampling 161 to 241 days after vaccination in a few convalescent patients. Treatment indicated: roughly ten-day PBMC culture with coronavirus spike peptide pools or control peptides (ViraFEST assay). The Oncomine TCR Beta short-read assay sequenced DNA from cultured CD4+ T cells. The genomic DNA was obtained from cultured CD4+ T cells by extraction with the QIAamp micro DNA kit. TCRdb used MiXCR to reprocess the PCR reads, holding one entry per CDR3 protein. The repertoire holds about 18,000 distinct CDR3 sequences, with approximately 48% as singletons. This clonotype has just a few counts. What it binds is not known.

This receptor was identified in a human donor who had recovered from COVID-19. The V call is TRBV20-1, the J call TRBJ2-5; 8 bases align to TRBD2. This specimen was CD4+ T cells from blood, cultured in vitro, taken about 7 months after SARS-CoV-2 vaccination. The CDR3 protein is CSARARGLEETQYF. CDR3 bases: TGCAGTGCTAGAGCCCGGGGACTAGAAGAGACCCAGTACTTC.